This T cell receptor beta chain was captured by sequencing in a study of T cells in Graves' hyperthyroidism and ophthalmopathy. Study-wide points: Most thyroid-expanded clonotypes above 0.001 were also found in blood. Progression to ophthalmopathy was predicted a median of 6.5 months early. Ophthalmopathy could be told apart from stable hyperthyroidism with a 13 V-J model.

Regions amplified from RNA transcripts were the TCR beta CDR3 regions. Initially, a first-round RT-PCR of the TCR CDR3 employed the HTBI primer set. TCRdb itself ran the multiplex PCR reads through MiXCR, one entry per CDR3 protein. The profile shows 500,000 to 600,000 distinct CDR3 sequences, about 20% of them singletons. As for this clonotype: Its antigen is not known.

The sample comprised blood. This clonotype was obtained from a man aged 40-49 years with Graves' ophthalmopathy.

The chain's CDR3 is CASRTGGQGQPQHF. CDR3 nucleotide sequence: TGTGCCAGTAGGACAGGGGGACAAGGCCAGCCCCAGCATTTT. The chain is built from TRBV19 and TRBJ1-5; 9 bases are a match to TRBD1. CDR1 LNHDA and CDR2 SQIVND come from the germline V gene (reference sequence). V trimming: 6 bases; J trimming: 7 bases; junction bases outside the gene matches: 7. The CDR3 spans 14 residues.